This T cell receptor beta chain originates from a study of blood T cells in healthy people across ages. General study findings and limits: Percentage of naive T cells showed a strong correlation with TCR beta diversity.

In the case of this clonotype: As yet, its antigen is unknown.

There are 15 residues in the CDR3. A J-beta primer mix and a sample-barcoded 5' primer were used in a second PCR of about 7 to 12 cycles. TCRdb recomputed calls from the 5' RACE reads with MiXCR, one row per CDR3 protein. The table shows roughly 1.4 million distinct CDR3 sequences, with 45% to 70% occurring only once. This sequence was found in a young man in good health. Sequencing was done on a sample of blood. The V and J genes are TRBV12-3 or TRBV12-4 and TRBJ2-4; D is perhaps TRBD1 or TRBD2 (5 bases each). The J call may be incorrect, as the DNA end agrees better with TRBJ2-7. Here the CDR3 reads CASSARDGPDHEQYF. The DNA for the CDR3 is TGTGCCAGCAGCGCCCGGGACGGCCCAGACCACGAGCAGTACTTC.